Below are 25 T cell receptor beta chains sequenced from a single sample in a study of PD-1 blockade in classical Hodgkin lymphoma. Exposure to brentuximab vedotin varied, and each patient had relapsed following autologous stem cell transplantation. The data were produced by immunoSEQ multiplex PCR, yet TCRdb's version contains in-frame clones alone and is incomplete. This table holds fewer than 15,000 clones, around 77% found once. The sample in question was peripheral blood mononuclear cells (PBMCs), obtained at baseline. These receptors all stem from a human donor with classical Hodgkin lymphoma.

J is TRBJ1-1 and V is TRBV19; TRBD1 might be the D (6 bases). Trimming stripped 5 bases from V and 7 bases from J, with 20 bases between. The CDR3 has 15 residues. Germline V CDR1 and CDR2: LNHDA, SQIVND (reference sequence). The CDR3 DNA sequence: TGTGCCAGTAGTCCAATCACGGCACAGGGATTTGAAGCTTTCTTT. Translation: CASSPITAQGFEAFF.

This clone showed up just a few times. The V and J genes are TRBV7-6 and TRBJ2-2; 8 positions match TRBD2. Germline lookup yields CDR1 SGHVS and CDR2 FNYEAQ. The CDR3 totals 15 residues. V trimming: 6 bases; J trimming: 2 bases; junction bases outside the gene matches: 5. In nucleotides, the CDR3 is TGTGCCAGCAGTCAGCGGGGGCCTAACACCGGGGAGCTGTTTTTT. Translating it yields CASSQRGPNTGELFF.

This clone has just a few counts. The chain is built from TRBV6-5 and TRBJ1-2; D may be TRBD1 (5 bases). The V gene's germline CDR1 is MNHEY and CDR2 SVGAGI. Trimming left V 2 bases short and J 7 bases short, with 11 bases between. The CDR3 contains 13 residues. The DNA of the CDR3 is TGTGCCAGCAGTTACGTCTCAGGGACTGGCTACACCTTC. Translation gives CASSYVSGTGYTF.

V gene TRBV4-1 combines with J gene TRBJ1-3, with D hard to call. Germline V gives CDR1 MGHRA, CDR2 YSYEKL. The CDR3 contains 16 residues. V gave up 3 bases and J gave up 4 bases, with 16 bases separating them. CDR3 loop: CASSQVLGRHGNTIYF. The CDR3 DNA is TGCGCCAGCAGCCAGGTACTTGGGAGGCACGGAAACACCATATATTTT.

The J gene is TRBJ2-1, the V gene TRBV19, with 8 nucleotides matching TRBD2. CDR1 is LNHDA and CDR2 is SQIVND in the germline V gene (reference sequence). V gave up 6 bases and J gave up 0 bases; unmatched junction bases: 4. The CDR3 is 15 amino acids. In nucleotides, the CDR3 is TGTGCCAGTAGCCGCCGGGGGGGCTCCTACAATGAGCAGTTCTTC. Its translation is CASSRRGGSYNEQFF.

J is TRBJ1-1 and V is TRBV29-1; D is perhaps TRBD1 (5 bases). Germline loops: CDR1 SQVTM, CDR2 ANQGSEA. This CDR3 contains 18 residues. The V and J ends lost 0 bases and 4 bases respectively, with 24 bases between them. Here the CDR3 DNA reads TGCAGCGTTGAAGATCTTATTGGGACTACCGACGTGGGCACTGAAGCTTTCTTT. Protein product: CSVEDLIGTTDVGTEAFF. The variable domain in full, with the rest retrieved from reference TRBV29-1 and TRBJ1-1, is SAVISQKPSRDICQRGTSLTIQCQVDSQVTMMFWYRQQPGQSLTLIATANQGSEATYESGFVIDKFPISRPNLTFSTLTVSNMSPEDSSIYLCSVEDLIGTTDVGTEAFFGQGTRLTVV.

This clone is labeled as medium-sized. The CDR3 reads CASSNRRQYGYTF. The CDR3 DNA sequence: TGTGCCAGCAGCAACCGGAGACAGTATGGCTACACCTTC. This rearrangement joins TRBV7-8 to TRBJ1-2; maybe TRBD1 (5 bases). Trimming left V 5 bases short and J 5 bases short, with 12 bases between. Germline CDR1 reads SGHVS; CDR2 reads FQNEAQ. This CDR3 contains 13 residues.

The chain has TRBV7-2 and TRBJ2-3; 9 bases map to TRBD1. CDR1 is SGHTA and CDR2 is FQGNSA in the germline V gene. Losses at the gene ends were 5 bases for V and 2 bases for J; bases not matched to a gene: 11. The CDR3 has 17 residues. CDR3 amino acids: CASSPRTGAGYTDTQYF. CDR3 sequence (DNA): TGTGCCAGCAGCCCTCGGACAGGGGCGGGGTACACAGATACGCAGTATTTT.

The CDR3 nucleotides are TGTGCCAGCAGTTACCCGGGACAGGAAAACGATCAGCCCCAGCATTTT. Translated, it gives CASSYPGQENDQPQHF. The chain is built from TRBV6-4 and TRBJ1-5, with TRBD1 matching 8 bases. Unmatched junction bases numbered 11, after V lost 5 bases and J lost 5 bases. CDR1 MRHNA and CDR2 SNTAGT come from the germline V gene. This CDR3 has 16 residues.

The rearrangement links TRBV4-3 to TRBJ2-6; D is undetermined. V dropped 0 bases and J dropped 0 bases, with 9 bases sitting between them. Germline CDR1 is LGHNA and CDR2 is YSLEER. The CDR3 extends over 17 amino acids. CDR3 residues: CASSQDASSSGANVLTF. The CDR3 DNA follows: TGCGCCAGCAGCCAAGATGCATCGAGCTCTGGGGCCAACGTCCTGACTTTC.

DNA of the CDR3: TGTGCCAGCAGCTTGTCGGAGAAGGATAAAGCTTTCTTT. Its protein is CASSLSEKDKAFF. V and J are TRBV7-2 and TRBJ1-1; D ambiguous. CDR1 is SGHTA and CDR2 is FQGNSA in the germline V gene. This CDR3 spans 13 amino acids. V lost 3 bases and J lost 9, with 14 bases in between.

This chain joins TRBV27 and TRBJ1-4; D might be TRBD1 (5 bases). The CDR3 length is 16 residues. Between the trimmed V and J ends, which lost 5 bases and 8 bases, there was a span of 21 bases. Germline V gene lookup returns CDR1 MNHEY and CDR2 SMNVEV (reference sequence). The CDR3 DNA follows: TGTGCCAGCAGTAGAGGAGGGACGGCCGCGAGGGAAAAACTGTTTTTT. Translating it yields CASSRGGTAAREKLFF.

The CDR3 nucleotides read TGTGCCAGCAGTGGGGCAGGGGCGGGCGAGACCCAGTACTTC. It yields the protein CASSGAGAGETQYF. The V gene is TRBV6-1, the J gene TRBJ2-5, with a weak D call TRBD1 (6 bases). V was cut by 4 bases and J by 5 bases, with 14 bases left in between. The germline V gene encodes CDR1 MNHNS and CDR2 SASEGT. This CDR3 is built from 14 residues.

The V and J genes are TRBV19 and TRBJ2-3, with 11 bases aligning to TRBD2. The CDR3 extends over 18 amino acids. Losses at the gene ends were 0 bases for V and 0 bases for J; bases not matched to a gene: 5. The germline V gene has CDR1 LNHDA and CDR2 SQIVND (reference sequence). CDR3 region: CASSIDLIAGGSTDTQYF. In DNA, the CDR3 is TGTGCCAGTAGTATAGACCTAATAGCGGGGGGGAGCACAGATACGCAGTATTTT.

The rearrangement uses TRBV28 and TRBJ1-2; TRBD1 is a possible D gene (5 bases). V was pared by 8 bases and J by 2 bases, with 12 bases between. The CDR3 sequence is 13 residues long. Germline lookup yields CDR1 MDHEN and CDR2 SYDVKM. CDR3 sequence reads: CASYRPLNYGYTF. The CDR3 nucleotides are TGTGCCAGCTACAGGCCCCTAAACTATGGCTACACCTTC.

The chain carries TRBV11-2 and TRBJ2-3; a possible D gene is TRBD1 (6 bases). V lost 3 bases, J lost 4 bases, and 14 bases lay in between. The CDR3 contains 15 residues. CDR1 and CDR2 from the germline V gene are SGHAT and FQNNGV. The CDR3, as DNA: TGTGCCAGCAGCTTGGGTCAGGGGAGAGCAGATACGCAGTATTTT. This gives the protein CASSLGQGRADTQYF.

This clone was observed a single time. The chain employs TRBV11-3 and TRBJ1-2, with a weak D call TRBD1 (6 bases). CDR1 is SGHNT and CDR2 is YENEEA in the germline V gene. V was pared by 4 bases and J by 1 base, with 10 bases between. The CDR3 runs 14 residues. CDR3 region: CASSSQGINYGYTF. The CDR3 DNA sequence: TGTGCCAGCAGCTCGCAGGGGATTAACTATGGCTACACCTTC.

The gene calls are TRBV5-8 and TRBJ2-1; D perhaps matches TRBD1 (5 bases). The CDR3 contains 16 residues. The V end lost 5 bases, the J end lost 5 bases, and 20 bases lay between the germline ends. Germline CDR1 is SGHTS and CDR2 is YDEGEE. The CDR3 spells CASRSPSGFSNNEQFF. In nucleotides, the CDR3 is TGTGCCAGCAGAAGTCCTTCAGGGTTCTCGAACAATGAGCAGTTCTTC.

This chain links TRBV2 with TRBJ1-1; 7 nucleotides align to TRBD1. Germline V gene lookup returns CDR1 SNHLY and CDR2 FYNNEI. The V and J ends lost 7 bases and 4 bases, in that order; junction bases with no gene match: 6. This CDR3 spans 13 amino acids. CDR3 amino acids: CASNLDRVTEAFF. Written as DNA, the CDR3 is TGTGCCAGCAATCTAGACAGGGTCACTGAAGCTTTCTTT.

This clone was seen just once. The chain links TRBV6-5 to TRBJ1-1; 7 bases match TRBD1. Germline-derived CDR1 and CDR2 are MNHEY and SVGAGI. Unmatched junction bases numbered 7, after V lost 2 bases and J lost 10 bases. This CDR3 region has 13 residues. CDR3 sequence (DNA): TGTGCCAGCAGTTACACTGGACAGGTTCCAGCTTTCTTT. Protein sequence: CASSYTGQVPAFF.

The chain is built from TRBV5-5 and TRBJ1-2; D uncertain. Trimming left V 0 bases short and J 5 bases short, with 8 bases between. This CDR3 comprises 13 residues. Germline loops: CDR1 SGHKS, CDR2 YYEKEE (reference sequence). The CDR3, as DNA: TGTGCCAGCAGCTTGGTGGAGACGTATGGCTACACCTTC. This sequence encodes CASSLVETYGYTF.

The CDR3 reads CASSQVGGNTEAFF. CDR3 sequence (DNA): TGCGCCAGCAGCCAAGTAGGGGGGAACACTGAAGCTTTCTTT. The chain uses TRBV4-3 and TRBJ1-1, with D perhaps TRBD1 (6 bases). Per germline, CDR1 LGHNA and CDR2 YSLEER. The CDR3 runs 14 residues. Trimming removed 1 base at V and 1 base at J, with 7 bases between.

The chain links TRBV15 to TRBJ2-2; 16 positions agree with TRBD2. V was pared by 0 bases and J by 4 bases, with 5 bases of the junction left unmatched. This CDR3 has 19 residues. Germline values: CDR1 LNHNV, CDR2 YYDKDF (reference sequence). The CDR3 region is CATSRDGTSGGVVTGELFF. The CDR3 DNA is TGTGCCACCAGCAGAGATGGGACTAGCGGGGGGGTCGTCACCGGGGAGCTGTTTTTT.

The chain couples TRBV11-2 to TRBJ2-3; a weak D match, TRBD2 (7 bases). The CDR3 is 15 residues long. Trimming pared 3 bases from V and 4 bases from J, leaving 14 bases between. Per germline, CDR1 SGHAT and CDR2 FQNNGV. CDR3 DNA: TGTGCCAGCAGCTTTGGGGGGGGCCTCGCAGATACGCAGTATTTT. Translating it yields CASSFGGGLADTQYF.

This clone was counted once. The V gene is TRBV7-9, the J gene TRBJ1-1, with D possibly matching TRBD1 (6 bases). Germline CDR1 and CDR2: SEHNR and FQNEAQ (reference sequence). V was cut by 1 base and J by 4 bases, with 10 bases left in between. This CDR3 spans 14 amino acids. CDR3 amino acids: CASSLVAGATEAFF. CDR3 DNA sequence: TGTGCCAGCAGCTTAGTGGCAGGGGCCACTGAAGCTTTCTTT.